This T cell receptor beta chain emerged from a study of post-analysis software for immune sequencing data (dated by TCRdb to the mid-2010s). About the full investigation: Relapsing-remitting, secondary progressive and progressive-relapsing multiple sclerosis were recorded as disease courses, and subtype annotation was lacking for some patients. The patient repertoires were compared against approximately ten previously published healthy control repertoires obtained from donors aged 6 to 25 years. A subset of samples was prepared in parallel using single-end sample barcoding, then pooled and co-amplified after Illumina adapter ligation.

The sample holds a few counts of this clonotype. Its antigen remains undetermined. One base away there is no much larger clone; base qualities are not given. The method behind the library was PCR. TCRdb shows the sequencer as Illumina HiSeq 2500. To reduce PCR and sequencing biases, unique molecular identifiers were incorporated into the TCR beta cDNA libraries. Some 500,000 cDNA molecules were obtained for every 1 to 10 million input T cells, so each molecule roughly corresponded to one T cell. The patient libraries were prepared and sequenced using the same protocol as the earlier healthy control dataset. Samples belonging to the same batch were prepared together, multiplexed and sequenced on a shared HiSeq lane. As for the authors' bioinformatics: Raw barcoded reads were processed with MIGEC, discarding single-read molecular identifier groups before consensus assembly and CDR3 extraction. Clonotype tables were post-analysed with VDJtools, normalizing diversity by down-sampling all datasets to the smallest sample size. In repertoire overlap clustering, CDR3 amino acid sequences, but not nucleotide sequences, were matched to correct batch-related cross-sample contamination. Starting from the raw public reads, TCRdb applied fastp trimming at Q25, assembled clones with MiXCR and retained in-frame beta chains. CDR3 protein sequences are deduplicated, and each keeps its most common genes and DNA. These V and J calls derive from TCRdb rather than the authors' analysis. The sample table records 750,000 to 950,000 distinct CDR3 sequences; roughly 50% of these occur just once. Of the sample, roughly 5% falls within the top ten clones.

TCR beta repertoires were profiled from peripheral blood of about a dozen young patients with multiple sclerosis to demonstrate the VDJtools post-analysis software. The multiple sclerosis patients were children and adolescents between roughly 6 and 15 years of age. What the research found in general, with its limitations: Normalized Chao1 diversity was significantly lower in multiple sclerosis patients than controls, suggesting substantial peripheral T-cell clonal expansion. Patients showed significantly higher frequencies than controls for a handful of TRBV segments, among them TRBV5-6, TRBV5-1 and TRBV20-1. The control group was slightly older than the multiple sclerosis patient group. Direct clustering with F measure showed strong co-clustering of samples prepared in the same batch, prompting a batch-effect correction.

The CDR3 runs 15 residues from the cysteine to the phenylalanine. Only the CDR3 DNA stays, 45 bases, in frame from base 1. The germline V gene encodes CDR1 PRHDT and CDR2 FYEKMQ (reference sequence). V drops 4 bases and J drops 0 bases, leaving 12 bases in between. The sample was blood. The receptor was derived from a girl aged 5-17 years with multiple sclerosis. The sequence links TRBV13 to TRBJ1-2, with a weak D call of TRBD1 (6 bases match). The CDR3 region has the sequence CASSSRGTANYGYTF. The DNA sequence is TGTGCCAGCAGCTCAAGGGGGACCGCTAACTATGGCTACACCTTC.